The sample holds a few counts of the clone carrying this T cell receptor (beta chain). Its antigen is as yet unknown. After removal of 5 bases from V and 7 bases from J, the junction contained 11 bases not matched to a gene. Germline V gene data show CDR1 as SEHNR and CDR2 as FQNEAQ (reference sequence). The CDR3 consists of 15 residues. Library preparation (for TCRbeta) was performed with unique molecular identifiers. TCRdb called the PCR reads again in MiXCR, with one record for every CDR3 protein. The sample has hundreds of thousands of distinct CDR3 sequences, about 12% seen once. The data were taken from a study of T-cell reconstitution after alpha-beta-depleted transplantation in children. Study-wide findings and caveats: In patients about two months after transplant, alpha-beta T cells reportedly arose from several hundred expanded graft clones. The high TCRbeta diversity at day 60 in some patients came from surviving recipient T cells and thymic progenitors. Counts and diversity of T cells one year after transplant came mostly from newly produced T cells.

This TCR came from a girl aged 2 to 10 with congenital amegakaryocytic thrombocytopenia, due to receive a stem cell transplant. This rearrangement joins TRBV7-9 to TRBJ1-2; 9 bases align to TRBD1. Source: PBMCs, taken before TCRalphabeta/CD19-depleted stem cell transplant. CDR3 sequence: CASSDHTGGVGGYTF. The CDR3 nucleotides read TGTGCCAGCAGCGACCATACAGGGGGCGTTGGTGGCTACACCTTC.